Presented here are 27 T cell receptor beta chains from one specimen sequenced in a study of blood T cell repertoires in COVID-19. Some clones are missing from TCRdb's copy, which holds only in-frame ones; the method was immunoSEQ multiplex PCR. The data contain about 73,000 clones, about 88% of them seen just once; the ten biggest clones take up approximately 8.9%. The specimen sequenced was peripheral blood. The receptors come from an elderly man with acute or convalescent COVID-19.

V gene TRBV9 combines with J gene TRBJ2-3; TRBD2 might be the D (5 bases). This CDR3 has 15 residues. CDR1 and CDR2 from the germline V gene are SGDLS and YYNGEE. The V and J ends lost 4 bases and 4 bases respectively, with 16 bases between them. CDR3 in amino acids: CASSLRGMGSDTQYF. The CDR3, as DNA: TGTGCCAGCAGCTTACGGGGTATGGGGTCAGATACGCAGTATTTT.

The chain links TRBV19 to TRBJ1-5, with 8 bases lining up with TRBD1. Germline V gene lookup returns CDR1 LNHDA and CDR2 SQIVND (reference sequence). The CDR3 is 14 amino acids. The V gene end was trimmed by 6 bases and the J gene end by 7 bases; junction bases not matched to a gene: 8. Here the CDR3 DNA reads TGTGCCAGTAGAGAAGACAGGGGTGGACAGCCCCAGCATTTT. Its protein product is CASREDRGGQPQHF.

The chain uses TRBV27 and TRBJ1-2, with D uncertain. This CDR3 comprises 11 residues. From germline, CDR1 is MNHEY and CDR2 SMNVEV (reference sequence). The V end was cut by 7 bases, the J end by 3 bases, with 6 bases between. CDR3 in amino acids: CASTLYYGYTF. CDR3 sequence (DNA): TGTGCCAGCACTCTCTACTATGGCTACACCTTC.

The chain employs TRBV11-2 and TRBJ1-5, with TRBD1 as a possible D gene (6 bases). This CDR3 has 16 residues. Germline V CDR1 and CDR2: SGHAT, FQNNGV. Trimming removed 5 bases from V and 4 bases from J, with 18 bases in between. The CDR3 bases are TGTGCCAGCAGCCGTCAGGGGACCCTTAATAATCAGCCCCAGCATTTT. It is translated as CASSRQGTLNNQPQHF.

This clone was picked up a small number of times. This chain joins TRBV10-3 and TRBJ1-2; a possible D gene is TRBD1 (5 bases). Trimming removed 3 bases from V and 7 bases from J, with 9 bases in between. Germline loops: CDR1 ENHRY, CDR2 SYGVKD. CDR3 length: 12 residues. CDR3 in amino acids: CAISEGEGGYTF. The CDR3 bases are TGTGCCATCAGTGAAGGGGAGGGTGGCTACACCTTC.

The V call is TRBV11-2, the J call TRBJ2-5; D call uncertain. The germline V gene encodes CDR1 SGHAT and CDR2 FQNNGV. The CDR3 is 15 amino acids. Trimming took 3 bases from V and 2 from J, leaving 13 bases between them. The CDR3 loop is CASSFSYSLQETQYF. Here the CDR3 DNA reads TGTGCCAGCAGCTTTTCCTATAGCCTACAAGAGACCCAGTACTTC.

The V and J genes are TRBV4-1 and TRBJ2-7; possibly TRBD1 for D (5 bases). The V end was cut by 0 bases, the J end by 0 bases, with 15 bases between. Germline CDR1 and CDR2: MGHRA and YSYEKL. The CDR3 is made up of 17 amino acids. CDR3 bases: TGCGCCAGCAGCCAAGACTCCCCCAGGGCCTACTCCTACGAGCAGTACTTC. Translated, it gives CASSQDSPRAYSYEQYF.

The CDR3 spells CASRATIQETQYF. For the CDR3, the DNA is TGTGCCAGCAGGGCAACTATCCAAGAGACCCAGTACTTC. This chain connects TRBV2 to TRBJ2-5, with D hard to call. There are 13 residues in the CDR3. CDR1 is SNHLY and CDR2 is FYNNEI in the germline V gene. V dropped 6 bases and J dropped 1 base, with 9 bases sitting between them.

The V call is TRBV29-1, the J call TRBJ1-2, with TRBD1 matching over 9 bases. V shed 1 base and J 7 bases; nucleotides not matched to a gene: 10. The germline V gene has CDR1 SQVTM and CDR2 ANQGSEA. This CDR3 contains 15 residues. The CDR3 nucleotides are TGCAGCGTTGAAGTTACCGGGACAGGGCGGGGTGGCTACACCTTC. Protein product: CSVEVTGTGRGGYTF.

This clone was counted once. The chain joins TRBV7-9 to TRBJ1-4, with D perhaps matching TRBD1 (6 bases). This CDR3 is built from 14 residues. Trimming removed 5 bases from V and 8 bases from J, with 15 bases in between. The germline V gene encodes CDR1 SEHNR and CDR2 FQNEAQ (reference sequence). For the CDR3, the DNA is TGTGCCAGCAGCACCCGGACAGTTAGGGAAAAACTGTTTTTT. This translates into CASSTRTVREKLFF.

This CDR3 is CASTSSWGGVYYNEQFF. CDR3 nucleotides: TGTGCCAGTACCTCCTCTTGGGGGGGGGTTTACTACAATGAGCAGTTCTTC. This chain connects TRBV19 to TRBJ2-1; 7 nucleotides agree with TRBD2. The CDR3 is 17 residues long. Germline V gene lookup returns CDR1 LNHDA and CDR2 SQIVND (reference sequence). J gave up 3 bases and V 7 bases, and 15 bases lay outside the gene matches.

This clone showed up just once. The junction and the germline gene differ at one end; a read error may be behind it. This chain links TRBV6-5 with TRBJ2-1, with 9 nucleotides matching TRBD1. Germline V CDR1 and CDR2: MNHEY, SVGAGI. This CDR3 has 15 residues. The CDR3: CASSDSGTGILGGFF. The CDR3 coding sequence is TGTGCCAGCAGTGACTCCGGGACAGGGATTTTGGGGGGGTTCTTC.

The V call is TRBV5-1, the J call TRBJ1-4; a possible D gene is TRBD1 (5 bases). V lost 0 bases, J lost 4 bases, and 10 bases lay in between. Germline CDR1 reads SGHRS; CDR2 reads YFSETQ. This CDR3 contains 15 residues. The CDR3: CASSLGGALNEKLFF. CDR3 coding DNA: TGCGCCAGCAGCTTGGGCGGGGCGCTTAATGAAAAACTGTTTTTT.

The chain joins TRBV6-5 to TRBJ2-7; 9 bases line up with TRBD1. Looked up from germline, CDR1 is MNHEY and CDR2 is SVGAGI. V lost 5 bases, J lost 6 bases, and 5 bases stayed unmatched. CDR3 length: 13 amino acids. CDR3 residues: CASSHRGRVEQYF. Written as DNA, the CDR3 is TGTGCCAGCAGTCACAGGGGGCGGGTCGAGCAGTACTTC.

V and J are TRBV5-1 and TRBJ2-1, with TRBD1 matching 9 bases. Trimming at V came to 3 bases and at J to 7 bases, leaving 5 bases not matched to a gene. Germline V lookup: CDR1 SGHRS, CDR2 YFSETQ. The length of the CDR3 is 14 residues. The CDR3 loop reads CASSWGQGGNEQFF. CDR3 nucleotides: TGCGCCAGCAGCTGGGGACAGGGCGGGAATGAGCAGTTCTTC.

The chain joins TRBV6-1 to TRBJ1-4, with D tentatively TRBD1 (5 bases). Germline V gene data show CDR1 as MNHNS and CDR2 as SASEGT. This CDR3 is built from 15 residues. V lost 0 bases to trimming and J lost 1 base, with 6 bases between them. For the CDR3, the DNA is TGTGCCAGCAGTGAAGCGCAGGGAACTAATGAAAAACTGTTTTTT. Encoded protein: CASSEAQGTNEKLFF.

The chain couples TRBV7-2 to TRBJ1-6, with TRBD1 matching 7 bases. V lost 2 bases to trimming and J lost 9 bases; unmatched junction nucleotides: 7. Germline V gene lookup returns CDR1 SGHTA and CDR2 FQGNSA. The CDR3 runs 15 residues. The CDR3 loop is CASSLKTGPGSPLHF. Here the CDR3 DNA reads TGTGCCAGCAGCTTAAAGACAGGGCCAGGTTCACCCCTCCACTTT.

V and J are TRBV2 and TRBJ2-7, with D perhaps matching TRBD2 (6 bases). The germline CDR1 and CDR2 sequences are SNHLY and FYNNEI. The CDR3 length is 13 residues. V gave up 3 bases and J gave up 1 base, with 7 bases separating them. The CDR3 protein is CASSEGGSYEQYF. The DNA of the CDR3 is TGTGCCAGCAGTGAGGGGGGATCCTACGAGCAGTACTTC.

The V call is TRBV15, the J call TRBJ2-6; D possibly corresponds to TRBD2 (6 bases). This CDR3 is 20 amino acids long. The ends were cut back, 0 bases at V and 0 bases at J, with 18 bases in the middle. Germline V gene sequence: CDR1 LNHNV, CDR2 YYDKDF (reference sequence). The DNA for the CDR3 is TGTGCCACCAGCAGAGATTTCGCGCGGGAAGGGGACTCTGGGGCCAACGTCCTGACTTTC. Protein: CATSRDFAREGDSGANVLTF.

The chain uses TRBV5-6 and TRBJ2-2; TRBD2 might be the D (6 bases). The CDR3 has 16 residues. Trimming pared 6 bases from V and 2 bases from J, leaving 17 bases between. Germline-derived CDR1 and CDR2 are SGHDT and YYEEEE. Here the CDR3 reads CASTNAGLRNTGELFF. The DNA for the CDR3 is TGTGCCAGCACCAACGCGGGACTTAGAAACACCGGGGAGCTGTTTTTT.

The V call is TRBV25-1, the J call TRBJ2-7; D might be TRBD2 (6 bases). The CDR3 spans 15 residues. V shed 10 bases and J shed 2 bases, with 21 bases lying between them. Germline V gene sequence: CDR1 MGHDK, CDR2 SYGVNS. The CDR3 DNA reads TGTGCCACCGGGTCGGGGGTAGGACCCCCCTACGAGCAGTACTTC. Amino acids: CATGSGVGPPYEQYF.

This clone was recorded only once. The chain employs TRBV6-1 and TRBJ1-5; unclear D gene. The length of the CDR3 is 14 residues. Per germline, CDR1 MNHNS and CDR2 SASEGT. The V end lost 2 bases, the J end lost 4 bases, and 9 bases lay between the germline ends. In DNA, the CDR3 is TGTGCCAGCAGTGAACTCACACCTAATCAGCCCCAGCATTTT. This gives the protein CASSELTPNQPQHF.

This chain joins TRBV6-5 and TRBJ1-2; perhaps TRBD1 as D (5 bases). Per germline, CDR1 MNHEY and CDR2 SVGAGI. The CDR3 length is 16 residues. V lost 0 bases, J lost 0 bases, and 11 bases lay in between. The CDR3 region is CASSYSRQPANYGYTF. The CDR3 nucleotides are TGTGCCAGCAGTTACTCGCGACAGCCAGCTAACTATGGCTACACCTTC.

Written as DNA, the CDR3 is TGTGCCACCAGTGATTTGTGGAGAGAATATAGCAATCAGCCCCAGCATTTT. This codes for CATSDLWREYSNQPQHF. The rearrangement uses TRBV24-1 and TRBJ1-5; the D is unclear. V shed 0 bases and J shed 0 bases, with 11 bases lying between them. This CDR3 region has 17 residues. Germline assignment: CDR1 KGHDR and CDR2 SFDVKD.

This clone was recorded a few times. The chain joins TRBV24-1 to TRBJ2-1, with 8 nucleotides matching TRBD2. Germline V lookup: CDR1 KGHDR, CDR2 SFDVKD. This CDR3 region has 13 residues. V was clipped by 3 bases and J by 11 bases; unmatched bases: 5. The CDR3 DNA follows: TGTGCCACCAGTGATCAAACTAGCGGCCAGCAGTTCTTC. Protein sequence: CATSDQTSGQQFF.

The CDR3 sequence: CASSGQGNTGELFF. The CDR3 nucleotides are TGTGCCAGTAGCGGACAGGGGAACACCGGGGAGCTGTTTTTT. The gene calls are TRBV19 and TRBJ2-2; 8 bases are a match to TRBD1. This CDR3 contains 14 residues. J lost 1 base, V lost 6 bases, and 1 base had no gene match. Germline V gives CDR1 LNHDA, CDR2 SQIVND (reference sequence).

The gene calls are TRBV5-4 and TRBJ1-2; D is perhaps TRBD1 (5 bases). The CDR3 is 14 residues long. Between the trimmed V and J ends, which lost 2 bases and 3 bases, there was a span of 11 bases. CDR1 is SGHNT and CDR2 is YYREEE in the germline V gene (reference sequence). CDR3 DNA: TGTGCCAGCAGCTTTGGCGGGACGGACTATGGCTACACCTTC. This sequence encodes CASSFGGTDYGYTF. The full variable domain, in which reference TRBV5-4 and TRBJ1-2 provide the parts outside the CDR3, is ETGVTQSPTHLIKTRGQQVTLRCSSQSGHNTVSWYQQALGQGPQFIFQYYREEENGRGNFPPRFSGLQFPNYSSELNVNALELDDSALYLCASSFGGTDYGYTFGSGTRLTVV.